A single sample gave rise to the 24 T cell receptor beta chains below, sequenced in a study of CD8 T cells in ankylosing spondylitis. MiXCR, run by TCRdb on the 5' RACE reads, gives a single entry per CDR3 protein. The sample records hundreds of thousands of distinct CDR3 sequences, roughly 32% being singletons. The sample comprised blood, either unsorted or a sorted T cell fraction (not recorded which). These TCRs come from a male donor with ankylosing spondylitis or in good health (not recorded which).

The chain carries TRBV6-1 and TRBJ2-3, with 8 bases lining up with TRBD2. The CDR3 length is 14 residues. Losses at the gene ends were 7 bases for V and 6 bases for J; bases not matched to a gene: 9. Germline V gives CDR1 MNHNS, CDR2 SASEGT. This CDR3 reads CASTKSGGSDTQYF. The CDR3 DNA follows: TGTGCCAGCACCAAATCGGGGGGGTCGGATACGCAGTATTTT.

The J gene is TRBJ2-1, the V gene TRBV12-3 or TRBV12-4; possibly TRBD1 or TRBD2 for D (5 bases each). V dropped 8 bases and J dropped 4 bases, with 12 bases sitting between them. The CDR3 has 13 amino acids. The CDR3 is CASVGTSYNEQFF. The CDR3 DNA reads as TGTGCCAGCGTAGGGACCTCATACAATGAGCAGTTCTTC.

This clonotype was picked up a small number of times. The genes are TRBV5-1 and TRBJ2-5, with D unresolved. V lost 4 bases and J lost 2, with 18 bases in between. Germline CDR1 SGHRS, CDR2 YFSETQ. CDR3 length: 16 residues. This CDR3 reads CASSRRPMGEQETQYF. The CDR3 DNA follows: TGCGCCAGCAGCCGGCGGCCTATGGGTGAACAAGAGACCCAGTACTTC.

This clonotype is a singleton in its sample. Here the CDR3 reads CALATSSYNEQFF. CDR3 DNA sequence: TGCGCCTTGGCCACGAGCTCCTACAATGAGCAGTTCTTC. V and J are TRBV10-2 and TRBJ2-1; D unclear. Germline V lookup: CDR1 WSHSY, CDR2 SAAADI. CDR3 length: 13 residues. V lost 11 bases and J 0 bases, leaving 11 bases between the germline ends.

This clonotype was observed a handful of times. The chain uses TRBV12-3 or TRBV12-4 and TRBJ2-5; D remains ambiguous. Trimming pared 3 bases from V and 5 bases from J, leaving 7 bases between. This CDR3 has 12 residues. The DNA for the CDR3 is TGTGCCAGCAGTTTCCTGCGGGAGACCCAGTACTTC. It yields the protein CASSFLRETQYF.

This sequence joins TRBV28 and TRBJ2-7, with TRBD1 matching over 8 bases. Losses at the gene ends were 2 bases for V and 9 bases for J; bases not matched to a gene: 12. Germline V gene sequence: CDR1 MDHEN, CDR2 SYDVKM. This CDR3 region has 15 residues. The CDR3 sequence: CASSLPQGANVGQYF. CDR3 DNA sequence: TGTGCCAGCAGTTTACCTCAGGGGGCAAATGTAGGGCAGTACTTC.

This clonotype was seen a few times. The chain couples TRBV15 to TRBJ2-7; D unclear. Looked up from germline, CDR1 is LNHNV and CDR2 is YYDKDF (reference sequence). V lost 4 bases and J 1 base, leaving 5 bases between the germline ends. This CDR3 comprises 12 residues. The CDR3 nucleotides read TGTGCCACCAGCATTGAGTCCTACGAGCAGTACTTC. Its protein is CATSIESYEQYF.

This clonotype occurred a few times. The gene calls are TRBV29-1 and TRBJ2-2, with D perhaps matching TRBD1 (6 bases). Looked up from germline, CDR1 is SQVTM and CDR2 is ANQGSEA. V lost 0 bases and J lost 3, with 11 bases in between. The CDR3 is made up of 15 amino acids. In DNA, the CDR3 is TGCAGCGTTGAAGATCGGCAGGGGTACACCGGGGAGCTGTTTTTT. Protein product: CSVEDRQGYTGELFF.

This clonotype is a singleton in its sample. The chain carries TRBV5-6 and TRBJ1-3; D may be TRBD1 (5 bases). V was cut by 0 bases and J by 2 bases, with 9 bases left in between. The length of the CDR3 is 15 residues. The V gene's germline CDR1 is SGHDT and CDR2 YYEEEE. CDR3 protein: CASSLARAAGNTIYF. CDR3 DNA: TGTGCCAGCAGCTTGGCCAGGGCGGCTGGAAACACCATATATTTT.

This clonotype has just one count. The CDR3 loop reads CASSLSKVSEQYF. CDR3 in DNA: TGTGCCAGCAGCCTTAGTAAGGTCTCTGAGCAGTACTTC. The chain combines TRBV7-9 with TRBJ2-7; D unclear. CDR1 and CDR2 (germline): SEHNR, FQNEAQ (reference sequence). The CDR3 is made up of 13 amino acids. The ends were cut back, 5 bases at V and 7 bases at J, with 15 bases in the middle.

This clonotype was counted a few times. The gene calls are TRBV12-3 or TRBV12-4 and TRBJ1-2, with 10 bases aligning to TRBD1. This CDR3 is built from 16 residues. The V gene end was trimmed by 6 bases and the J gene end by 0 bases; junction bases not matched to a gene: 7. Here the CDR3 reads CASSPRQGASNYGYTF. The CDR3 region has the DNA TGTGCCAGCAGCCCCAGACAGGGGGCCTCTAACTATGGCTACACCTTC.

V is TRBV29-1 and J is TRBJ2-7; 10 nucleotides line up with TRBD2. Per germline, CDR1 SQVTM and CDR2 ANQGSEA. The length of the CDR3 is 13 residues. Trimming cost V 6 bases and J 4 bases; bases outside gene matches: 6. The CDR3: CSVAQLAGYEQYF. CDR3 sequence (DNA): TGCAGCGTCGCCCAACTAGCGGGGTACGAGCAGTACTTC.

CDR3 bases: TGCAGTGCTAGGGTTACCGGCTCTGGGAATCAGCCCCAGCATTTT. Its protein product is CSARVTGSGNQPQHF. V gene TRBV20-1 combines with J gene TRBJ1-5; D is unclear. This CDR3 contains 15 residues. Germline CDR1 is DFQATT and CDR2 is SNEGSKA (reference sequence). The V end lost 3 bases, the J end lost 4 bases, and 16 bases lay between the germline ends.

This clonotype has just a few counts. V gene TRBV20-1 combines with J gene TRBJ2-1; D gene unclear. CDR3 size: 12 residues. Trimming shortened V by 5 bases and J by 5 bases, and 10 bases separated the two germline ends. Germline V gene data show CDR1 as DFQATT and CDR2 as SNEGSKA (reference sequence). CDR3 coding DNA: TGCAGTGCTTTAAACAGCAACAATGAGCAGTTCTTC. Translating it yields CSALNSNNEQFF.

V usage is TRBV20-1 and J usage is TRBJ2-5, with TRBD2 identical over 15 bases. J gave up 1 base and V 6 bases, and 6 bases lay outside the gene matches. The V gene's germline CDR1 is DFQATT and CDR2 SNEGSKA (reference sequence). The length of the CDR3 is 16 residues. CDR3 sequence reads: CSAGTSGGYPQETQYF. In nucleotides, the CDR3 is TGCAGTGCCGGGACTAGCGGGGGGTACCCCCAAGAGACCCAGTACTTC.

This chain joins TRBV6-1 and TRBJ2-1; 7 bases are shared with TRBD2. Per germline, CDR1 MNHNS and CDR2 SASEGT. V lost 6 bases and J lost 4; bases outside the gene matches: 9. The CDR3 runs 15 residues. In DNA form, the CDR3 reads TGTGCCAGCAGGGCCGGGACTATCGGTTACAATGAGCAGTTCTTC. Its protein is CASRAGTIGYNEQFF.

The chain employs TRBV28 and TRBJ2-7; the D gene is possibly TRBD1 (6 bases). Germline CDR1 is MDHEN and CDR2 is SYDVKM. The CDR3 runs 13 residues. The germline V and J ends were trimmed by 5 bases and 3 bases, with 11 bases remaining between them. The CDR3 loop is CASSGQIIYEQYF. The DNA of the CDR3 is TGTGCCAGCAGTGGACAGATTATCTACGAGCAGTACTTC. Complete variable domain (other parts from reference TRBV28 and TRBJ2-7): DVKVTQSSRYLVKRTGEKVFLECVQDMDHENMFWYRQDPGLGLRLIYFSYDVKMKEKGDIPEGYSVSREKKERFSLILESASTNQTSMYLCASSGQIIYEQYFGPGTRLTVT.

The rearrangement uses TRBV10-2 and TRBJ2-7, with 8 bases matching TRBD1. The CDR3 runs 15 residues. Unmatched junction bases numbered 9, after V lost 5 bases and J lost 3 bases. Germline CDR1 is WSHSY and CDR2 is SAAADI. The CDR3 region is CASSSPGQGHYEQYF. CDR3 bases: TGCGCCAGCAGTTCCCCCGGACAGGGACACTACGAGCAGTACTTC.

This clonotype showed up many times. This rearrangement joins TRBV12-3 or TRBV12-4 to TRBJ2-1; tentative D call: TRBD1 (6 bases). This CDR3 has 12 residues. The V and J ends lost 2 bases and 7 bases respectively, with 6 bases between them. The CDR3 spells CASSLRGNEQFF. The CDR3 DNA is TGTGCCAGCAGTTTAAGGGGGAATGAGCAGTTCTTC.

Only a few counts were recorded for this clonotype. The CDR3 region is CAILSPNGPNSYEQYF. CDR3 nucleotides: TGTGCCATCCTATCCCCCAATGGGCCAAACTCCTACGAGCAGTACTTC. This sequence joins TRBV10-3 and TRBJ2-7, with D unresolved. The germline V gene has CDR1 ENHRY and CDR2 SYGVKD. The CDR3 loop spans 16 amino acids. V lost 8 bases and J 0 bases, leaving 20 bases between the germline ends.

This clonotype has a handful of counts. The rearrangement links TRBV20-1 to TRBJ2-3; perhaps TRBD1 as D (6 bases). V was shortened by 3 bases and J by 3 bases, with 16 bases between the two germline ends. The CDR3 consists of 15 residues. The germline V gene has CDR1 DFQATT and CDR2 SNEGSKA (reference sequence). The CDR3 here is CSASQTGLSTDTQYF. CDR3 coding DNA: TGCAGTGCTAGCCAGACAGGCTTAAGTACAGATACGCAGTATTTT.

The chain uses TRBV10-2 and TRBJ2-3; D is possibly TRBD2 (7 bases). This CDR3 has 14 residues. From germline, CDR1 is WSHSY and CDR2 SAAADI. Trimming removed 6 bases from V and 6 bases from J, with 16 bases in between. CDR3 bases: TGCGCCAGCAGAGGGGGGGCTCATTGGGATACGCAGTATTTT. This translates into CASRGGAHWDTQYF.

This clonotype has only a few counts. The chain couples TRBV5-1 to TRBJ2-3, with 8 bases fitting TRBD2. The V and J ends lost 6 bases and 8 bases, in that order; junction bases with no gene match: 11. This CDR3 has 14 residues. Germline CDR1 and CDR2: SGHRS and YFSETQ. The CDR3 loop is CASNGLATGGTQYF. CDR3 coding DNA: TGCGCCAGCAACGGACTAGCCACGGGTGGTACGCAGTATTTT.

This chain joins TRBV20-1 and TRBJ2-3; a possible D gene is TRBD1 (6 bases). The CDR3 has 14 residues. Germline lookup yields CDR1 DFQATT and CDR2 SNEGSKA (reference sequence). Trimming took 6 bases from V and 1 from J, leaving 14 bases between them. The chain's CDR3 is CSANQGRGTDTQYF. CDR3 DNA sequence: TGCAGTGCGAATCAGGGGAGAGGCACAGATACGCAGTATTTT.